This TCR beta chain is from a study of blood T cell repertoires in COVID-19. The CDR3 covers 14 residues. Germline V gene lookup returns CDR1 WNHNN and CDR2 SYGVQD (reference sequence). With V trimmed by 8 bases and J by 4 bases, 5 bases remained unmatched. Measured with immunoSEQ multiplex PCR; TCRdb has only the in-frame clones, and not every one. The data show 82,000 or so clones, around nine tenths seen once. This receptor was obtained from a woman aged 45-59 years with acute COVID-19. J is TRBJ2-3 and V is TRBV10-1; TRBD1 agrees at 11 bases. The sequencing input was PBMCs or T cells enriched from blood (not recorded which). The CDR3 is CASSGQGAADTQYF. The DNA of the CDR3 is TGCGCCAGCTCCGGACAGGGGGCGGCAGATACGCAGTATTTT.